What follows is one TCR beta chain and its context. It was with a sample-barcoded 5' primer and a J-beta primer mix that a second PCR of roughly 7 to 12 cycles was run. Via MiXCR, TCRdb re-called the 5' RACE reads, giving one row per CDR3 protein. The table records 500,000 to 650,000 distinct CDR3 sequences, 25% to 35% of them present only once. The record originates from a study of blood T cells in healthy people across ages. The CDR3 is made up of 14 amino acids. Losses at the gene ends were 5 bases for V and 5 bases for J; bases not matched to a gene: 9. Per the germline V gene, CDR1 is DFQATT and CDR2 is SNEGSKA (reference sequence). This sample also appeared in a second study, on T cells of mothers and their children.

The clonotype comes from a boy aged 2 to 9 in good health. Input material: blood. The V call is TRBV20-1, the J call TRBJ2-5; the match to TRBD2 covers 9 bases. The CDR3 protein is CSARNSGGSETQYF. In DNA, the CDR3 is TGCAGTGCTCGGAATAGCGGGGGTAGCGAGACCCAGTACTTC.